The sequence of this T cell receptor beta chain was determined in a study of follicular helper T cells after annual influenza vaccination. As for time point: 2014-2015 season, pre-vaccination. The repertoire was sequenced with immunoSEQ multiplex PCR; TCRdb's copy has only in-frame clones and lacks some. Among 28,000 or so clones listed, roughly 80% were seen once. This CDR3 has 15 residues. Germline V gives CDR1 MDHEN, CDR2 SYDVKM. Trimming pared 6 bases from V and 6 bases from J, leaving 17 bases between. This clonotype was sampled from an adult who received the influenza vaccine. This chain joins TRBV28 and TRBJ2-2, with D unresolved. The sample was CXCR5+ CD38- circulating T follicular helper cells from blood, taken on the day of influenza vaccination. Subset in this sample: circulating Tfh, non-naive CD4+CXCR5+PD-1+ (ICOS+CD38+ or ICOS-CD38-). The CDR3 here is CASRFQLQESGELFF. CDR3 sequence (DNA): TGTGCCAGCAGATTTCAGCTTCAGGAATCCGGGGAGCTGTTTTTT.